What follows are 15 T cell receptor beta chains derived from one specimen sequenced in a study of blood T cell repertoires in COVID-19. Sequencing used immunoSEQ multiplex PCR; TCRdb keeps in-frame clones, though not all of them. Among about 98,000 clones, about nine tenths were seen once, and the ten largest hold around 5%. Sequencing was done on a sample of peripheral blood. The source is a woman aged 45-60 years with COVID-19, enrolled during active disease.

DNA for the CDR3: TGTGCCAGCAGCCCAACTAGCGGCTTGGGGGAGCAGTACTTC. The encoded protein is CASSPTSGLGEQYF. This chain joins TRBV7-3 and TRBJ2-7; 8 bases line up with TRBD2. This CDR3 has 14 residues. Germline assignment: CDR1 SGHTA and CDR2 FQGTGA. Germline trimming cut 5 bases from V and 7 bases from J; bases unmatched to any gene: 10.

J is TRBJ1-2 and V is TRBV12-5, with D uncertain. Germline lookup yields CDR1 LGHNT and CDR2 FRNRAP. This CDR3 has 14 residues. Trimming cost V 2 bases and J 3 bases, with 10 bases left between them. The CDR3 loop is CASGLSPLHYGYTF. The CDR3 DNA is TGTGCTAGTGGTTTGTCCCCTCTACACTATGGCTACACCTTC.

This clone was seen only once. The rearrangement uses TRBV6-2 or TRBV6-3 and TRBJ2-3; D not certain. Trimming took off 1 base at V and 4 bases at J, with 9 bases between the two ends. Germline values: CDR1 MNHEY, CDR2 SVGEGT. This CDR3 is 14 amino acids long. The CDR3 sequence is CASSYFAESDTQYF. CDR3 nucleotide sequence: TGTGCCAGCAGTTACTTTGCGGAATCAGATACGCAGTATTTT.

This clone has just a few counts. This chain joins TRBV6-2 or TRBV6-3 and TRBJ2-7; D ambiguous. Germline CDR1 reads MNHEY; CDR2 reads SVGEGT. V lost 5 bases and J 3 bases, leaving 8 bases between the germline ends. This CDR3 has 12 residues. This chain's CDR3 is CASSHTYYEQYF. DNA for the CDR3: TGTGCCAGCAGTCACACGTACTACGAGCAGTACTTC.

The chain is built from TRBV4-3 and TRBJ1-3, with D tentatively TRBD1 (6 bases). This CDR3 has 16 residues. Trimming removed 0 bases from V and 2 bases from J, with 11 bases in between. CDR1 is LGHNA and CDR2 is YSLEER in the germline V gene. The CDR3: CASSQDFGDTGNTIYF. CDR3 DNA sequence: TGCGCCAGCAGCCAAGATTTCGGGGACACTGGAAACACCATATATTTT.

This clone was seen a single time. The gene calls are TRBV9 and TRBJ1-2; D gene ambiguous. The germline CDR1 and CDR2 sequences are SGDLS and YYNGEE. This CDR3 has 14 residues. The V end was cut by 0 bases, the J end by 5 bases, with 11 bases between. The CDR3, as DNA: TGTGCCAGCAGCGTAGCACAGAACCTTTATGGCTACACCTTC. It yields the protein CASSVAQNLYGYTF.

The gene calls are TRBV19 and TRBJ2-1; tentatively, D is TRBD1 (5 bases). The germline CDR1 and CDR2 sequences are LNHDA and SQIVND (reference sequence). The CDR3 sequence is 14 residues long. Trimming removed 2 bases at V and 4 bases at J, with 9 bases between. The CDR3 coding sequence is TGTGCCAGTAGTATATCGGACACTTACAATGAGCAGTTCTTC. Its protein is CASSISDTYNEQFF.

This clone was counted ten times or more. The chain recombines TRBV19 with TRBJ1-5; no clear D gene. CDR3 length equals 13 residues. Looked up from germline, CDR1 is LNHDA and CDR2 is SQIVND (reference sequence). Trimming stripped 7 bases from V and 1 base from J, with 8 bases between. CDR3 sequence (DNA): TGTGCCAGTATGGAGGAGAGCAATCAGCCCCAGCATTTT. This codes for CASMEESNQPQHF.

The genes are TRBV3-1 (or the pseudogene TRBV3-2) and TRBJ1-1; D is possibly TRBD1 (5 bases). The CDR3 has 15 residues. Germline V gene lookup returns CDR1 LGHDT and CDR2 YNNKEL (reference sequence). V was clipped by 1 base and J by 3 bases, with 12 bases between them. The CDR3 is CASSQVSWGDTEAFF. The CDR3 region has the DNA TGTGCCAGCAGCCAAGTGTCATGGGGGGACACTGAAGCTTTCTTT.

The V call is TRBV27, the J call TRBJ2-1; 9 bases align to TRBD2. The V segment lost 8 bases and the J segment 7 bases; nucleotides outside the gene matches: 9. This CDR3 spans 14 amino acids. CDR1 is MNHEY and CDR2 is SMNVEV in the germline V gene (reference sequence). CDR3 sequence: CASRRLAGINEQFF. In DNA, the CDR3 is TGTGCCAGCCGAAGGCTAGCGGGGATAAATGAGCAGTTCTTC.

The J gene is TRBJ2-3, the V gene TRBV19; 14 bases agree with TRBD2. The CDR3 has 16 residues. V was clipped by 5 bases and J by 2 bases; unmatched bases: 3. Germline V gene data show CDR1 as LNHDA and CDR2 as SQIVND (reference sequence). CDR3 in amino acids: CASSAGLAGVTDTQYF. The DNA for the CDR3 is TGTGCCAGTAGTGCGGGACTAGCGGGGGTCACAGATACGCAGTATTTT.

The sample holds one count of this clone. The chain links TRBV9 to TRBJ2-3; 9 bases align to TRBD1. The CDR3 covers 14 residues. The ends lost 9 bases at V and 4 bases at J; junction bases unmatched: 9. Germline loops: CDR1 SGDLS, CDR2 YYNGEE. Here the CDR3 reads CANKQGAPPDTQYF. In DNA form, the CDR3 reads TGTGCCAACAAACAGGGGGCGCCCCCAGATACGCAGTATTTT.

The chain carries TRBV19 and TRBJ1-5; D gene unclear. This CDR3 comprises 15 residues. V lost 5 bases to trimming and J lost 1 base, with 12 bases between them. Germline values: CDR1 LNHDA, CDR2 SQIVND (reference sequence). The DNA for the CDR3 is TGTGCCAGTAGTCTCCCGGGAGCCAGCAATCAGCCCCAGCATTTT. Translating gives CASSLPGASNQPQHF.

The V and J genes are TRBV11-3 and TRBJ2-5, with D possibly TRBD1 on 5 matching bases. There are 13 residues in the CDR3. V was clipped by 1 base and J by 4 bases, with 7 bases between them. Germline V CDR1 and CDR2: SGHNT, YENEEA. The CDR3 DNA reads TGTGCCAGCAGCTTAGGACAGATAGAGACCCAGTACTTC. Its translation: CASSLGQIETQYF.

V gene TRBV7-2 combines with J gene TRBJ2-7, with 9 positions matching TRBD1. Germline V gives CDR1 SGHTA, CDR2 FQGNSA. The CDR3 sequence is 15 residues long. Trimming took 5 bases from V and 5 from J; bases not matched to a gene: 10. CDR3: CASSGTGQGFDEQYF. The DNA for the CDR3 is TGTGCCAGCAGCGGGACGGGACAGGGATTTGACGAGCAGTACTTC.